Given below is one T cell receptor (beta chain) in context. Antigen: not known. Clones were read by immunoSEQ multiplex PCR, and TCRdb kept only the in-frame ones, dropping some. This table holds 200,000 or so clones, around 84% found once. The data were taken from a study of cytomegalovirus exposure and HLA in healthy donors. As for the study in general: The 120 validation repertoires matched the approximately 670 first-cohort repertoires in platform, a later analysis reported.

The study drew the donors from its roughly 120-subject validation cohort, separate from the roughly 670-subject first cohort. Overall study findings and caveats: The authors listed some 160 TCR beta chains as cytomegalovirus-associated.

The TCR comes from a woman aged 25 to 39 in good health and CMV-seropositive. The sample comprised PBMCs.

The CDR3, as DNA: TGTGCCAGCAGTGGCGGTGTGGGCTACGAGCAGTACTTC. It codes for CASSGGVGYEQYF. This chain links TRBV28 with TRBJ2-7; D not certain. This CDR3 has 13 amino acids. Trimming shortened V by 5 bases and J by 3 bases, and 11 bases separated the two germline ends. The germline V gene encodes CDR1 MDHEN and CDR2 SYDVKM.